The rows below give T cell receptor beta chains drawn from one sample of a study of Ad26.COV2.S vaccination and SARS-CoV-2 variants. Assay: immunoSEQ multiplex PCR; the TCRdb copy retains only in-frame clones and omits some. Of roughly 380,000 clones listed, roughly 81% are singletons. The sequences come from peripheral blood, collected in a trial of Ad26.COV2.S vaccine versus placebo. Receptors were obtained from a person between 18 and 60 years old who received the Ad26.COV2.S COVID-19 vaccine or a placebo. The CDR3 runs from the conserved cysteine through the conserved F or W. A D gene is named only where the DNA matches it firmly. Clone size is stated in some rows and not others, as once, few, many or a class when expanded.

TGTGCCAGCAGCCCCCGGGGGCCGAACTATGGCTACACCTTC CASSPRGPNYGYTF - TRBJ1-2 TRBV7-8 many
TGTGCCAGCAGTGAAGGGGTAGGGGGCTGGGAGACCCAGTACTTC CASSEGVGGWETQYF TRBD1 TRBJ2-5 TRBV2 -
TGTGCCAGAGGGATCTGGGGATGCGAGCAGTACTTC CARGIWGCEQYF - TRBJ2-7 TRBV12-3/TRBV12-4 -
TGTGCCAGCCTGCCGACTAGCGGACACACAGATACGCAGTATTTT CASLPTSGHTDTQYF TRBD2 TRBJ2-3 TRBV19 -
TGTGCCAGCTCACCACGGTCCAGGGGGGATGAGCAGTTCTTC CASSPRSRGDEQFF - TRBJ2-1 TRBV18 -
TGTGCCAGCAGCTTAGGCGGGGGGCGCGTCACCGGGGAGCTGTTTTTT CASSLGGGRVTGELFF TRBD2 TRBJ2-2 TRBV7-8 -
TGTGCCAGCAGTTTCAGAGGACTTGACAGGGACGAAGCTTTCTTT CASSFRGLDRDEAFF TRBD1 TRBJ1-1 TRBV27 -
TGCGCCAGCAGCGCCGAAGGGGTTGAAGAGACCCAGTACTTC CASSAEGVEETQYF - TRBJ2-5 TRBV5-1 -
TGTGCCAGCTCACTACTGGGACTAGCGGGGGGATACAATGAGCAGTTCTTC CASSLLGLAGGYNEQFF TRBD2 TRBJ2-1 TRBV18 -
TGTGCCAGCAGCTTCCTAGCGGCCTACAATGAGCAGTTCTTC CASSFLAAYNEQFF TRBD2 TRBJ2-1 TRBV7-6 -
TGTGCCAGCAAAGAGCACGGGGTCGCTGAAGCTTTCTTT CASKEHGVAEAFF - TRBJ1-1 TRBV25-1 -
TGTGCCTGGAGTAGACAGGAGAACACTGAAGCTTTCTTT CAWSRQENTEAFF - TRBJ1-1 TRBV30 -
TGTGCCAGCAGCGCGGCGGCTAGCAGCAATGAGCAGTTCTTC CASSAAASSNEQFF - TRBJ2-1 TRBV9 -
TGTGCCAGCAGTACAGGGGGCGCGACTAATACCTACGAGCAGTACTTC CASSTGGATNTYEQYF TRBD1 TRBJ2-7 TRBV5-4 -
TGTGCCAGCTCCGAATCCCGACACTCTGAGCAGTTCTTC CASSESRHSEQFF - TRBJ2-1 TRBV7-8 -
TGTGCCAGCAGTTACGTCCCCTACGAGCAGTACTTC CASSYVPYEQYF - TRBJ2-7 TRBV6-6 -
TGTGCCAGCAGCCAGACCCAGGACGCTAACTATGGCTACACCTTC CASSQTQDANYGYTF - TRBJ1-2 TRBV3-1/TRBV3-2 -
TGTGCCAGCAGCTTCTCGACTAGCGGGTACGAGCAGTACTTC CASSFSTSGYEQYF TRBD2 TRBJ2-7 TRBV7-6 -
TGTGCCAGCAGTGGGCGGGGTGCGGCCATGTCCTACGAGCAGTACTTC CASSGRGAAMSYEQYF - TRBJ2-7 TRBV28 -
TGTGCCAGTAGTATAACCAGCGGGAGGACTTACAATGAGCAGTTCTTC CASSITSGRTYNEQFF TRBD2 TRBJ2-1 TRBV19 -
TGTGCCAGCAGCTTAGTCGCCCGACAGGGGCGAGTTATGGGGAGTCTGTTCTTC CASSLVARQGRVMGSLFF TRBD1 TRBJ2-1 TRBV7-2 -
TGTGCCAGCAGCCACCCGACAGGGGTGAACACTGAAGCTTTCTTT CASSHPTGVNTEAFF TRBD1 TRBJ1-1 TRBV16 -
TGTGCCAGCAGTTTTGGGGCGTGGGATGGCTACACCTTC CASSFGAWDGYTF - TRBJ1-2 TRBV12-3/TRBV12-4 -